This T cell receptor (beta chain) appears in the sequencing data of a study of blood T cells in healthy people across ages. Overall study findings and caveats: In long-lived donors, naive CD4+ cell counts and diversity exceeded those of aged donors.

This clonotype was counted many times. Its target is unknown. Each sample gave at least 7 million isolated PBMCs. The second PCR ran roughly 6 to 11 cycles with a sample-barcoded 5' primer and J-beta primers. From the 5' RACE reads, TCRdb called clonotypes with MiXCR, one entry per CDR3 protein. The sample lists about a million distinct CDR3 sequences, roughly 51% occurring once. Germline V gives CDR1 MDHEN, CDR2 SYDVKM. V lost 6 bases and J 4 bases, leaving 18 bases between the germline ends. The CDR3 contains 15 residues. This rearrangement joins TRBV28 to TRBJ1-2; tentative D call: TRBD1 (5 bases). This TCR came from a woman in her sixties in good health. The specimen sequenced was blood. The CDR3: CASSSWTEGSYGYTF. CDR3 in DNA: TGTGCCAGCAGCTCATGGACGGAGGGGTCCTATGGCTACACCTTC.